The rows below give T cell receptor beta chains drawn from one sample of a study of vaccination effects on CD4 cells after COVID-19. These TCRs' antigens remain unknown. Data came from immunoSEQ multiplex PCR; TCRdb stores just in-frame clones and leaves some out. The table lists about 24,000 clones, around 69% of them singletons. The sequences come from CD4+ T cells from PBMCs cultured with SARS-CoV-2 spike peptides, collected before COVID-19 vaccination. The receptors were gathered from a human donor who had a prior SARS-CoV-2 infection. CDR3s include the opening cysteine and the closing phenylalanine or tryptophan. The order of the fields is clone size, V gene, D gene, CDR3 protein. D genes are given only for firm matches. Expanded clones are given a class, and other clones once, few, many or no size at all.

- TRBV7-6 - CASSPEARAAFDNSPLHF
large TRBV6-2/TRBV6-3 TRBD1 CASTPGQGAHQPQHF
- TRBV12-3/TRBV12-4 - CASRPLNTGELFF
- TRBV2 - CASKDNSNSPLHF
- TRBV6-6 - CASSYSSGSSYNEQFF
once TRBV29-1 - CSVVGVSYNEQFF
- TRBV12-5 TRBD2 CASGILAGGLDEQFF
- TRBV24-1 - CATSRGGGIGVLTF
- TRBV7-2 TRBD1 CASTRDRYSYEQYF
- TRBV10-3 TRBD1 CAISRFPRRDRGQGGYGYTF
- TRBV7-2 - CASSNRRDSGNTIYF
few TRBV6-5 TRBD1 CASSTDRGDTQYF
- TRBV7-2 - CASSSSTGDTQYF
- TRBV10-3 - CAIRGTSSTDTQYF
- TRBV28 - CASRQVTEAFF
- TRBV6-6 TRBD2 CASSGSGKKYF
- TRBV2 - CASEFAGAGSGYEQYF
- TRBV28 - CASMIRSGEQYF
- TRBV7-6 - CASSSGGMDEKLFF
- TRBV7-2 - CASSHPTREEQYF
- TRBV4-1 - CASSQEPGGTPLHF
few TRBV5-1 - CASSLDGNEQFF
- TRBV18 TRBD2 CASSPPSGSYEQYF
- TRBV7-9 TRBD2 CASSSTITSGTTYEQYF
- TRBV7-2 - CASSIQAFYEQYF
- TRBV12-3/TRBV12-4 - CASSNSGNTIYF
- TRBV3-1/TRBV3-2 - CASSPTSQGSNYGYTF
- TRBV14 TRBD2 CASSSLAGASSYNEQFF
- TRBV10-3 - CAISVSGSFSGNTIYF